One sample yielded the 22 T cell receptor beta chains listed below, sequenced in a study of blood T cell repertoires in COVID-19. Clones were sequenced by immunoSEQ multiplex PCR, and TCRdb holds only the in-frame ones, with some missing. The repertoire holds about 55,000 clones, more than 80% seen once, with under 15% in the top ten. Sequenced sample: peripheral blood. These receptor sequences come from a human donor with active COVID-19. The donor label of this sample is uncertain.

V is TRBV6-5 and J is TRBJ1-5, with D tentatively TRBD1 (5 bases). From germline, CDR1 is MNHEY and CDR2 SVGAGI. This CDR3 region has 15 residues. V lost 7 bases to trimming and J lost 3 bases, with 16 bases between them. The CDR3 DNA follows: TGTGCCAGCACCTATCTCCAGGGTGACAATCAGCCCCAGCATTTT. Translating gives CASTYLQGDNQPQHF.

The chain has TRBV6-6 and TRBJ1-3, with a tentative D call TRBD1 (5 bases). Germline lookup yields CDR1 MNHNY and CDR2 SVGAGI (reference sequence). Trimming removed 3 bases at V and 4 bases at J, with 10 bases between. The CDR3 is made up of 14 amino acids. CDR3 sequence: CASSYSRVGNTIYF. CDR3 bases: TGTGCCAGCAGTTATAGCAGGGTCGGAAACACCATATATTTT.

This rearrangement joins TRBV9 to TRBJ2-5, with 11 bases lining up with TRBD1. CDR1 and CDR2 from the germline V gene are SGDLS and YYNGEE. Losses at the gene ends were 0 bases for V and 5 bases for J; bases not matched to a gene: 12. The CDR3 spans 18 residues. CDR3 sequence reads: CASSVDPPGQGGVETQYF. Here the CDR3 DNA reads TGTGCCAGCAGCGTAGATCCCCCGGGACAGGGGGGGGTCGAGACCCAGTACTTC.

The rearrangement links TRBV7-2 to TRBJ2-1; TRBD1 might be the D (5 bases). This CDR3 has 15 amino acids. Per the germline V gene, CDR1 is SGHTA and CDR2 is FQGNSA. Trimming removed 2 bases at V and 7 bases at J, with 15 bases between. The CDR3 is CASSLYQAGNNEQFF. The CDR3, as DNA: TGTGCCAGCAGCTTATACCAGGCAGGGAATAATGAGCAGTTCTTC.

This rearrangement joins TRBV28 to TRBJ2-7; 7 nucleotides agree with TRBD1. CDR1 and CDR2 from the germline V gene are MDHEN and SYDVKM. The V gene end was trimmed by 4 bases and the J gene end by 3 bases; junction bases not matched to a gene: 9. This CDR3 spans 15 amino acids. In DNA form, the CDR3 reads TGTGCCAGCAGTTATCAGGGGGTAGGAGTCTACGAGCAGTACTTC. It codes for CASSYQGVGVYEQYF.

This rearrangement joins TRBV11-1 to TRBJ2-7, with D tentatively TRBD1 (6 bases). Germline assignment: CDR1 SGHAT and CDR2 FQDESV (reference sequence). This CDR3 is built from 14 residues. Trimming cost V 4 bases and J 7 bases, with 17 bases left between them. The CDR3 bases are TGTGCCAGCAGCTACGGACAGAATCTTGGGGAGCAGTACGTC. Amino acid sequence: CASSYGQNLGEQYV.

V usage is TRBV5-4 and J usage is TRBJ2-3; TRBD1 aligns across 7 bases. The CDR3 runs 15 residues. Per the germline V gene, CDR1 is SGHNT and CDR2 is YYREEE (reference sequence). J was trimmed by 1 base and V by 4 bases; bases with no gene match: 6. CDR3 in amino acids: CASSLRDSRTDTQYF. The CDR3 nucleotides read TGTGCCAGCAGCCTCCGGGACAGCCGCACAGATACGCAGTATTTT.

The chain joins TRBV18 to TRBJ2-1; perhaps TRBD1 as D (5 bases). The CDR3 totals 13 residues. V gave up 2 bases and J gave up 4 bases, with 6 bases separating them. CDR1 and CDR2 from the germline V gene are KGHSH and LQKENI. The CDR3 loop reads CASSPGQYNEQFF. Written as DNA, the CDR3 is TGTGCCAGCTCACCAGGACAATACAATGAGCAGTTCTTC.

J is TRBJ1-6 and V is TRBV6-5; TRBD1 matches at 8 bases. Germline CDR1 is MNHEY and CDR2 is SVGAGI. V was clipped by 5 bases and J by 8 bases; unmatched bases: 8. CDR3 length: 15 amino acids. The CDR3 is CASSLSGTGDSPLHF. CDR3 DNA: TGTGCCAGCAGTCTTTCCGGGACAGGCGATTCACCCCTCCACTTT.

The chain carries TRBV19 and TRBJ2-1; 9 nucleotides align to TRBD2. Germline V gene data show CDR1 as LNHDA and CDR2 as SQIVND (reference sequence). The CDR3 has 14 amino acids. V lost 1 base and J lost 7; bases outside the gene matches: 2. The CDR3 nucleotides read TGTGCCAGTAGTATAGGCGGGAGGGTAAATGAGCAGTTCTTC. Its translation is CASSIGGRVNEQFF.

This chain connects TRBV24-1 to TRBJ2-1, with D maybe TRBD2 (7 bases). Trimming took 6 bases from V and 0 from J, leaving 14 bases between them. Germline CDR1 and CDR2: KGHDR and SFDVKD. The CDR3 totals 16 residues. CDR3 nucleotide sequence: TGTGCCACCAGTCAAGGGAGGGGGTCCTCCTACAATGAGCAGTTCTTC. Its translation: CATSQGRGSSYNEQFF.

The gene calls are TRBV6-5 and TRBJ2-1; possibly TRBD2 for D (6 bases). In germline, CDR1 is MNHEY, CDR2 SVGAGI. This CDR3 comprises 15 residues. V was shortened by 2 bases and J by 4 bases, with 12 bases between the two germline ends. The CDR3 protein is CASSYALAPYNEQFF. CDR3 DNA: TGTGCCAGCAGTTACGCGCTAGCGCCGTACAATGAGCAGTTCTTC.

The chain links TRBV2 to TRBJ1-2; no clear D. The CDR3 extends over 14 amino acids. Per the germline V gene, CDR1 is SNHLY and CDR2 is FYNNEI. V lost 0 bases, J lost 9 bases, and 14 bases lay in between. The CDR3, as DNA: TGTGCCAGCAGTGAAGCCTCAATTCGCGGGAGCTACACCTTC. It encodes CASSEASIRGSYTF.

CDR3 sequence reads: CASSPSDRTYTHYGYTF. In nucleotides, the CDR3 is TGTGCCAGCAGTCCCTCGGACAGGACCTATACCCACTATGGCTACACCTTC. V is TRBV6-2 or TRBV6-3 and J is TRBJ1-2, with 7 bases identical to TRBD1. In germline, CDR1 is MNHEY, CDR2 SVGEGT. The CDR3 totals 17 residues. J was trimmed by 3 bases and V by 5 bases; bases with no gene match: 15.

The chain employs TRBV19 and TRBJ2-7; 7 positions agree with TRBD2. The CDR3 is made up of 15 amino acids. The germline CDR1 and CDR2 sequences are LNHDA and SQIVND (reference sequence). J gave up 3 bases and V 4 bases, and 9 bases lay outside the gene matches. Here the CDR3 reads CASSTASGSFYEQYF. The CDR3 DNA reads TGTGCCAGTAGTACCGCTAGCGGTTCCTTCTACGAGCAGTACTTC. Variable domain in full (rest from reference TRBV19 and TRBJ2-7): DGGITQSPKYLFRKEGQNVTLSCEQNLNHDAMYWYRQDPGQGLRLIYYSQIVNDFQKGDIAEGYSVSREKKESFPLTVTSAQKNPTAFYLCASSTASGSFYEQYFGPGTRLTVT.

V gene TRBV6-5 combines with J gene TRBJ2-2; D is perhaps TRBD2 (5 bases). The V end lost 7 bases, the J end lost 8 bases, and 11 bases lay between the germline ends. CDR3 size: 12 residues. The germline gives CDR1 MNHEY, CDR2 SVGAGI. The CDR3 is CASKPPGGELFF. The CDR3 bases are TGTGCCAGCAAGCCTCCGGGGGGGGAGCTGTTTTTT.

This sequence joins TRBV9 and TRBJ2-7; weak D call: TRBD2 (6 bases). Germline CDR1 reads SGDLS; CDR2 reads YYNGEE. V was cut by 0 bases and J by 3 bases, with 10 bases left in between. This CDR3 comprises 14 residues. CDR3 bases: TGTGCCAGCAGCGTAGGGGAGGACTTCTACGAGCAGTACGTC. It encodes CASSVGEDFYEQYV.

The CDR3, as DNA: TGTGCCAGCAGCAGAACTAGCGGAAGCTCCTACGAGCAGTACTTC. This sequence encodes CASSRTSGSSYEQYF. The chain joins TRBV7-2 to TRBJ2-7; 8 bases are a match to TRBD2. The CDR3 is 15 residues long. Germline CDR1 is SGHTA and CDR2 is FQGNSA. V trimming: 5 bases; J trimming: 0 bases; junction bases outside the gene matches: 6.

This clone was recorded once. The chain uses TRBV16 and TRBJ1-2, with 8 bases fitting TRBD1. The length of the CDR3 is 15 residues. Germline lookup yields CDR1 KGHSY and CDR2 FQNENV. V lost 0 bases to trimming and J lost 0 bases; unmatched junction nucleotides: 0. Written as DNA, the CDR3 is TGTGCCAGCAGCCAATCGGACAGGGCTAACTATGGCTACACCTTC. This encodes CASSQSDRANYGYTF.

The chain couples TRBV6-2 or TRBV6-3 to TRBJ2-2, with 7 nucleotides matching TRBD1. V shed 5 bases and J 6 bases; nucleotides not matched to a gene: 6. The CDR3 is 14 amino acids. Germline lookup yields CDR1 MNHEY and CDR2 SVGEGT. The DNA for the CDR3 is TGTGCCAGCAGTAGACTGACAGGGTCCGGGGAGCTGTTTTTT. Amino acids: CASSRLTGSGELFF.

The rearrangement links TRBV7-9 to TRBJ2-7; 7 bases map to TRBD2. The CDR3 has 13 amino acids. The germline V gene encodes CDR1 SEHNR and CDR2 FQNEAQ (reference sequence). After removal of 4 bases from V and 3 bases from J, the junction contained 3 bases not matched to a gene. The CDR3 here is CASSSRGDYEQYF. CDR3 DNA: TGTGCCAGCAGCTCCCGGGGGGACTACGAGCAGTACTTC.

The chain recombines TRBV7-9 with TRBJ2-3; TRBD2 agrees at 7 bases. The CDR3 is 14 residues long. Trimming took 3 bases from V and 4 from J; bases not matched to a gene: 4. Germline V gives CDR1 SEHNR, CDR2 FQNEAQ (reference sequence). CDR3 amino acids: CASSFGLEADTQYF. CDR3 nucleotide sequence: TGTGCCAGCAGCTTCGGACTAGAGGCAGATACGCAGTATTTT. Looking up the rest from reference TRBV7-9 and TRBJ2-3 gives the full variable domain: DTGVSQNPRHKITKRGQNVTFRCDPISEHNRLYWYRQTLGQGPEFLTYFQNEAQLEKSRLLSDRFSAERPKGSFSTLEIQRTEQGDSAMYLCASSFGLEADTQYFGPGTRLTVL.